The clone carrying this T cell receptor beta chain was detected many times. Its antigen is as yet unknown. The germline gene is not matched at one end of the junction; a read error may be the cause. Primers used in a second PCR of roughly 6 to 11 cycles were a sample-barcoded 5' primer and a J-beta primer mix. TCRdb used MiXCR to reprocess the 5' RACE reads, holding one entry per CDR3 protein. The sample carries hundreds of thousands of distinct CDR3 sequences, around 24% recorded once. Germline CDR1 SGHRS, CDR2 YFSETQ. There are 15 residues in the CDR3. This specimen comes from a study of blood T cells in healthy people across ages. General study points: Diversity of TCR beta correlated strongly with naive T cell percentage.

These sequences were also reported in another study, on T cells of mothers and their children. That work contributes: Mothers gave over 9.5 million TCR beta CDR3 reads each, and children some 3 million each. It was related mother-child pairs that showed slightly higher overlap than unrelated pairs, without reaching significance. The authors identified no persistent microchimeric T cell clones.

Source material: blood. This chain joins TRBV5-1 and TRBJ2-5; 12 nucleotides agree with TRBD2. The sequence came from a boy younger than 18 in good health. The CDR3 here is CASSLELAGGETQYF. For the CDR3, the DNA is TGTGCCAGCAGCTTAGAACTAGCGGGAGGAGAGACCCAGTACTTC.